This T cell receptor beta chain was documented in a study of blood T cell dynamics during melanoma immunotherapy. V lost 6 bases and J lost 10; bases outside the gene matches: 10. The CDR3 is 13 residues long. In germline, CDR1 is SQVTM, CDR2 ANQGSEA. Documented time point: week 3, after first cycle of checkpoint inhibitor. This table comes from immunoSEQ multiplex PCR, and its TCRdb copy is limited to in-frame clones, with some not included. Here the sample spans approximately 28,000 clones, over 80% being singletons. This sample comprised blood, obtained from a patient treated with checkpoint blockade. The chain recombines TRBV29-1 with TRBJ2-1, with TRBD1 matching over 9 bases. The TCR originated in a human donor with melanoma. The CDR3 loop is CSVGRDRVEEQFF. The DNA of the CDR3 is TGCAGCGTCGGCCGGGACAGGGTAGAGGAGCAGTTCTTC.